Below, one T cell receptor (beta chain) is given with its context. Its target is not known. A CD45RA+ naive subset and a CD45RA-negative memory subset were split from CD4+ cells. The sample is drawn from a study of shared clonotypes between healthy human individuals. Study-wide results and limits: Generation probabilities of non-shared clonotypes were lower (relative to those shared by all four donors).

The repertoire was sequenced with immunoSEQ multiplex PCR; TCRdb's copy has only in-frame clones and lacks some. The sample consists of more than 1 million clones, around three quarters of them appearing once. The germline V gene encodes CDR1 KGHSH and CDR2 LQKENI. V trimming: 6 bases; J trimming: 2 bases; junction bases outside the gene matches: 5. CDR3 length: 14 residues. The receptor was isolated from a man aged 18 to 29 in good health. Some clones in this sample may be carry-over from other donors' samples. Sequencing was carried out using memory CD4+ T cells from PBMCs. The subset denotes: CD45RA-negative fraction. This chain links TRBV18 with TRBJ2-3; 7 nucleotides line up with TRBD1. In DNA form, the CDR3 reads TGTGCCAGCTCCGGGACAGAATACACAGATACGCAGTATTTT. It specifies CASSGTEYTDTQYF.